This is a list of T cell receptor beta chains from one sample in a study of T cells in Graves' hyperthyroidism and ophthalmopathy. TCRdb fed the multiplex PCR reads into MiXCR, producing one record per CDR3 protein. The sample lists about 290,000 distinct CDR3 sequences, roughly 15% occurring once. Sequencing was performed on blood. These receptors were taken from a woman aged 25 to 45 with Graves' hyperthyroidism that later progressed to Graves' ophthalmopathy. CDR3s leave out the opening cysteine and the closing phenylalanine or tryptophan. The D gene is left open where the match is weak.

V gene	J gene	D gene	CDR3 protein
TRBV4-3	TRBJ1-6	-	ASSQDADSPLH
TRBV2	TRBJ1-4	-	ASIIDRNDEKLF
TRBV2	TRBJ2-7	TRBD1	ASTPQGVNYEQY
TRBV27	TRBJ2-3	TRBD2	ASSQGLAGVTDTQY
TRBV6-2/TRBV6-3	TRBJ2-2	-	ASKPLYTGELF
TRBV11-3	TRBJ1-5	-	ASPRAGLYSNQPQH
TRBV28	TRBJ1-2	-	ASSLNVGYT
TRBV4-2	TRBJ1-4	-	ASSQDPGIDEKLF
TRBV5-5	TRBJ2-6	-	ASSLDAFSGANVLT
TRBV29-1	TRBJ2-7	-	SVVDGRLTYEQY
TRBV6-1	TRBJ2-1	-	ASRAAYDSYNEQF
TRBV5-1	TRBJ2-1	-	ASSLVARDGYNEQF
TRBV20-1	TRBJ2-2	-	SALDENTGELF
TRBV20-1	TRBJ1-1	TRBD1	SAAGGQGAAANTEAF
TRBV7-2	TRBJ1-4	-	ASSATNEKLF
TRBV5-1	TRBJ2-1	-	ASSPGTAAHEQF